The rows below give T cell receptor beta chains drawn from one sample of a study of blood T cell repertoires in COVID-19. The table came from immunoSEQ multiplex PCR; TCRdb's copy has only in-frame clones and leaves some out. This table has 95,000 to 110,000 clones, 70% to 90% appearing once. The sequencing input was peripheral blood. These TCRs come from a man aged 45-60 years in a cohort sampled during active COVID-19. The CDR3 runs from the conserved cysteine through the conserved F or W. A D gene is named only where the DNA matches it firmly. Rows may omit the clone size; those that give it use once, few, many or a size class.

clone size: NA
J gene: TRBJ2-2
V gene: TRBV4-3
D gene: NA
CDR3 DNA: TGCGCCAGCAGCCAAGGGGCAATCGCCGGGGAGCTGTTTTTT
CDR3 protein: CASSQGAIAGELFF

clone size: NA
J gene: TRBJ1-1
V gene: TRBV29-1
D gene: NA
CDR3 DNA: TGCAGCTCCCGGCGGGGGGGCTCGGACACTGAAGCTTTCTTT
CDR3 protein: CSSRRGGSDTEAFF

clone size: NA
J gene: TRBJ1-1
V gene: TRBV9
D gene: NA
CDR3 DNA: TGTGCCAGCAGCGTTCTGACAGGAGACACTGAAGCTTTCTTT
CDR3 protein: CASSVLTGDTEAFF

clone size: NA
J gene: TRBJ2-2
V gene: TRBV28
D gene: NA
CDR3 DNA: TGTGCCAGCAAGGGCGGAGGGGCCAACACCGGGGAGCTGTTTTTT
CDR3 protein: CASKGGGANTGELFF

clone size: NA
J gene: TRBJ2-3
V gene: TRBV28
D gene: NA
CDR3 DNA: TGTGCCAGCAGTGGCTCCCAGCGGTTTAGCACAGATACGCAGTATTTT
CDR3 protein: CASSGSQRFSTDTQYF

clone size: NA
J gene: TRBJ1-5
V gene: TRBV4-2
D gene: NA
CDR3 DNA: TGTGCCAGCAGCCACGGCGGGGGTGGGCAGCCCCAGCATTTT
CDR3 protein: CASSHGGGGQPQHF

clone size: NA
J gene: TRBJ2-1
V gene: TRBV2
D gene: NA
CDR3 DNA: TGTGCCAGCAGCTTACAGTCCCCTCGTTCCAATGAGCAGTTCTTC
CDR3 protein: CASSLQSPRSNEQFF

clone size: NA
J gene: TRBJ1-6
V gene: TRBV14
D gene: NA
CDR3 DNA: TGTGCCAGCAGCCAACTAGACAGGCATAATTCACCCCTCCACTTT
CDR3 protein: CASSQLDRHNSPLHF

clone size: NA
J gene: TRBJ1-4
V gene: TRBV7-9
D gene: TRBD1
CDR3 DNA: TGTGCCAGCAGCCATAGAACAGGGGGCGCGTGGGAAAAACTGTTTTTT
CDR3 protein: CASSHRTGGAWEKLFF

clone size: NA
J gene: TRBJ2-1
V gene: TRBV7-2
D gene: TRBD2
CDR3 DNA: TGTGCCAGCAGCTTAGCCCTGGGAGCGGGGGGCCACAATGAGCAGTTCTTC
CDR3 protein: CASSLALGAGGHNEQFF

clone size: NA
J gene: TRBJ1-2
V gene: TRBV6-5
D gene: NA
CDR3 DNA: TGTGCCAGCAGTTACTCGCCCGGACACGAAGGCTACACCTTC
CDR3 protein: CASSYSPGHEGYTF

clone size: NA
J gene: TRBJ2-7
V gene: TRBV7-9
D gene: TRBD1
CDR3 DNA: TGTGCCAGCAGCCTGTATCAGGGGGCGCCGCCGGAGCAGTACTTC
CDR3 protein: CASSLYQGAPPEQYF

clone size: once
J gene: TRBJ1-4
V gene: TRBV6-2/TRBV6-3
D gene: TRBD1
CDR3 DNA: TGTGCCAGCAGTCAGGGACAGGCGATTGGAACAACTAATGAAAAACTGTTTTTT
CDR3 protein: CASSQGQAIGTTNEKLFF

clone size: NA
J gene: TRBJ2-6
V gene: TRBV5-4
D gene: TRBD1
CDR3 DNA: TGTGCCAGCAGCGGCCGGACAGGGCCTATTGGGGCCAACGTCCTGACTTTC
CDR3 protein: CASSGRTGPIGANVLTF

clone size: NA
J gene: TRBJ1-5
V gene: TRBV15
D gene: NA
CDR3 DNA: TGTGCCACCAGCAGAGATCGAGGGACACTAGGGAACCAGCCCCAGCATTTT
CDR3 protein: CATSRDRGTLGNQPQHF

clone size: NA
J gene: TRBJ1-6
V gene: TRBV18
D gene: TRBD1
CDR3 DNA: TGTGCCAGCTCACCCCGAGGGGGCTCAAATTCACCCCTCCACTTT
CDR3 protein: CASSPRGGSNSPLHF

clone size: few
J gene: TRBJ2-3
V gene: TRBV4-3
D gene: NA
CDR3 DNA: TGCGCCAGCAGCCAAGGGGCAGGGGGGAGCACAGATACGCAGTATTTT
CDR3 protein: CASSQGAGGSTDTQYF

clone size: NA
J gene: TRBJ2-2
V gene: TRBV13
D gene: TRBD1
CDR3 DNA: TGTGCCAGCAGCCTCCCGGGACAGGGGAACACCGGGGAGCTGTTTTTT
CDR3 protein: CASSLPGQGNTGELFF

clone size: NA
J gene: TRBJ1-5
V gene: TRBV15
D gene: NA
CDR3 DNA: TGTGCCACCAGCAGAGATGAAGGGAGCTCCGGTCAGCCCCAGCATTTT
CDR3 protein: CATSRDEGSSGQPQHF

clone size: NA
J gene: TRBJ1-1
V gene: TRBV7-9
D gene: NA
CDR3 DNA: TGTGCCAGCAGCTTTGTCCTAACGGCTGAAGCTTTCTTT
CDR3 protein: CASSFVLTAEAFF

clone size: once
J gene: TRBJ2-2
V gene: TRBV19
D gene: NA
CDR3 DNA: TGTGCCAGTAGTATAGGCCCCCCGGGGGACACCGGGGAGCTGTTTTTT
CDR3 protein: CASSIGPPGDTGELFF

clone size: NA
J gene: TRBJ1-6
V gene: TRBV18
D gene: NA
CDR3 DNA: TGTGCCAGCTCACCTCCACAGATGGTATCACCCCTCCACTTT
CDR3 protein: CASSPPQMVSPLHF

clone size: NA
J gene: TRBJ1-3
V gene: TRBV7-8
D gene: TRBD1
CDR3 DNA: TGTGCCAGCAGCTTAGCCCCGGGGGCAGGGGGCAAATATTTT
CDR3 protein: CASSLAPGAGGKYF

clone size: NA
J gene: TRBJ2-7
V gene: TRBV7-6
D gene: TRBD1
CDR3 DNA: TGTGCCAGCAGCCAACCCGGGACAGGGGGTAAGGAGCAGTACTTC
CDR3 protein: CASSQPGTGGKEQYF

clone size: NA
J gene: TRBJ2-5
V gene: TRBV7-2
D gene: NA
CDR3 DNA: TGTGCCAGCAGCTTGTCCGGGACACAAGGAGAGACCCAGTACTTC
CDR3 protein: CASSLSGTQGETQYF

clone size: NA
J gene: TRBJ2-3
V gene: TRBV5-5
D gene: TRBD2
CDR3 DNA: TGTGCCAGCAGCACCTCCGGACTAGCGGGAGATACCCGCACAGATACGCAGTATTTT
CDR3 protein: CASSTSGLAGDTRTDTQYF

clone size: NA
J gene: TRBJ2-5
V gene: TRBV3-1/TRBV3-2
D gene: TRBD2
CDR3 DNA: TGTGCCAGCAGCCGACTAGCGGGGGGAGAGACCCAGTACTTC
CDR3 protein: CASSRLAGGETQYF

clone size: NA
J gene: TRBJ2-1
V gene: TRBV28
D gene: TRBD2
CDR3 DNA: TGTGCCAGCAGTTTAGCGGGGGGGGAGTCCAATGAGCAGTTCTTC
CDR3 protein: CASSLAGGESNEQFF

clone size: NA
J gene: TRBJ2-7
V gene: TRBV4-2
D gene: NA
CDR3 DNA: TGTGCCAGCAGCCAAGAAGGGGGGGGCCACGAGCAGTACTTC
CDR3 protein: CASSQEGGGHEQYF

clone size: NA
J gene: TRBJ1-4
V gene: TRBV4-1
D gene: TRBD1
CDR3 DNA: TGCGCCAGCAGACGGTTCACAGGGGGCGCAACTAATGAAAAACTGTTTTTT
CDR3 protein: CASRRFTGGATNEKLFF

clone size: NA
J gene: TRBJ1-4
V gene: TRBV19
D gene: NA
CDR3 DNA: TGTGCCAGTAGCCCTCTAACAGGGTCTGAAAAACTGTTTTTT
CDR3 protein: CASSPLTGSEKLFF

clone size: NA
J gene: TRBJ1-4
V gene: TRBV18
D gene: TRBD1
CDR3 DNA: TGTGCCAGCTCACCACTACAGGGGCGGGCTAATGAAAAACTGTTTTTT
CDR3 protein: CASSPLQGRANEKLFF

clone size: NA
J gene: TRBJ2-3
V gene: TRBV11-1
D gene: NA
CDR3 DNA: TGTGCCAGCGTCGGGCAGGGCGGGAACACAGATACGCAGTATTTT
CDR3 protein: CASVGQGGNTDTQYF

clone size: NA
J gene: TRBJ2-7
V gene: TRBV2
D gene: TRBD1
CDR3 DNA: TGTGCCAGCAAAACGCGGACAGGCGAGGCGCCCTACGAGCAGTACTTC
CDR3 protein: CASKTRTGEAPYEQYF

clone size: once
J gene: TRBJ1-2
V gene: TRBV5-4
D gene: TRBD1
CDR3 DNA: TGTGCCAGCAGCTTGGGGACAGGGGCGCCGGCGGTTTATGGCTACACCTTC
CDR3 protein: CASSLGTGAPAVYGYTF

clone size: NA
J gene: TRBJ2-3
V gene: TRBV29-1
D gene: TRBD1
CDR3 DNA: TGCAGCGTTGCGGACAGGGGAAGCACAGATACGCAGTATTTT
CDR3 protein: CSVADRGSTDTQYF

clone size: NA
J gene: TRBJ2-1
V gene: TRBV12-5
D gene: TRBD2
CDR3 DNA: TGTGCTAGTGGTTTGCCTAGCGGGGGGAATGAGCAGTTCTTC
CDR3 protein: CASGLPSGGNEQFF

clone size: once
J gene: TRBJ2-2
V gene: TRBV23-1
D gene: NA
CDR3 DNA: TGCGCCAGCAGTCAATATTTGTTTGGACAGTACAACACCGGGGAGCTGTTTTTT
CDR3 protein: CASSQYLFGQYNTGELFF

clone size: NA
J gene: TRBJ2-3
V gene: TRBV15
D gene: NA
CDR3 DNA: TGTGCCACCAGCAGAGACAGGCCCCACAGCACAGATACGCAGTATTTT
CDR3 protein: CATSRDRPHSTDTQYF

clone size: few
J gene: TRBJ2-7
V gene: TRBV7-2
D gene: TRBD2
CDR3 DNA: TGTGCCAGCAGAAAAATTAGCGGGGTCTCTTCCTACGAGCAGTACTTC
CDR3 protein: CASRKISGVSSYEQYF

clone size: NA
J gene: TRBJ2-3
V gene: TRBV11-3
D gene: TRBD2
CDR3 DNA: TGTGCCAGCAGCTACAGTAGCGGGCGCAGCACAGATACGCAGTATTTT
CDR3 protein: CASSYSSGRSTDTQYF